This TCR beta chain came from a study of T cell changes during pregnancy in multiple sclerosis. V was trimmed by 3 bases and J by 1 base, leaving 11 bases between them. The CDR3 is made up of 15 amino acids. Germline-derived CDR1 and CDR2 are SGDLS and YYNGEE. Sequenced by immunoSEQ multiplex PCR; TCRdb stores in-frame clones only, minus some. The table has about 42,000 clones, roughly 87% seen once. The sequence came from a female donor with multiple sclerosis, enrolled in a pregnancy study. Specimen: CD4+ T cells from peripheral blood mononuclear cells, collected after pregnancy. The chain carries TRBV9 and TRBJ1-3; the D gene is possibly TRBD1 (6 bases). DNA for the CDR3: TGTGCCAGCAGCGCCGGTCAGGGGTCTGGAAACACCATATATTTT. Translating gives CASSAGQGSGNTIYF. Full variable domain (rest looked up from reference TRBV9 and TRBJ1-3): DSGVTQTPKHLITATGQRVTLRCSPRSGDLSVYWYQQSLDQGLQFLIQYYNGEERAKGNILERFSAQQFPDLHSELNLSSLELGDSALYFCASSAGQGSGNTIYFGEGSWLTVV.